This TCR beta chain was sequenced during a study of vaccination effects on CD4 cells after COVID-19. On the study more broadly: Viral peptide pool expansion of antigen-specific CD4+ T cells preceded sequencing in the ViraFEST assay. About 2.2 million PBMC per well received approximately 9.4 IU/ml IL-2 and 9 to 10 ug/ml peptides in culture.

Around day 10 of culture, CD4+ T cells were separated out. Vaccinated participants had no history of SARS-CoV-2 infection and tested negative for nucleocapsid antibodies. The assay was immunoSEQ multiplex PCR, and TCRdb's table has in-frame clones only and misses some. Of approximately 58,000 clones in the sample, roughly 80% were seen once. Comment on this clone: The antigen is undetermined.

The length of the CDR3 is 14 residues. The germline V and J ends were trimmed by 3 bases and 0 bases, with 8 bases remaining between them. CDR1 GTSNPN and CDR2 SVGIG come from the germline V gene (reference sequence). The material was CD4+ T cells from PBMCs cultured without peptide, obtained before COVID-19 vaccination. The chain recombines TRBV30 with TRBJ2-2; D is unclear. This clonotype was sampled from a human donor who received a COVID-19 vaccine. CDR3 nucleotide sequence: TGTGCCTGGAGATTCCGTCCGAACACCGGGGAGCTGTTTTTT. It is translated as CAWRFRPNTGELFF.